The sample holds many counts of the clone carrying this T cell receptor (beta chain). Patients were excluded because of uncontrolled infection, other autoimmune disease, pregnancy or lactation. The investigators amplified TCR beta CDR3 regions from RNA transcripts. Carried out on the TCR CDR3, a first-round RT-PCR used the HTBI primer set. TCRdb processed the multiplex PCR reads anew with MiXCR; each CDR3 protein has one entry. The table includes around 600,000 distinct CDR3 sequences, roughly a sixth detected once. This specimen belongs to a study of T cells in Graves' hyperthyroidism and ophthalmopathy. The germline CDR1 and CDR2 sequences are SGDLS and YYNGEE. The CDR3 has 14 residues. Trimming stripped 0 bases from V and 5 bases from J, with 9 bases between.

The sample taken for sequencing was blood. This TCR was sampled from a woman aged 40 to 50 with Graves' ophthalmopathy. This chain joins TRBV9 and TRBJ2-1; D gene unclear. The CDR3 sequence: CASSVALYDNEQFF. In nucleotides, the CDR3 is TGTGCCAGCAGCGTAGCCCTCTATGACAATGAGCAGTTCTTC.